Listed below are T cell receptor beta chains from one sample, sequenced in a study of T cells in Graves' hyperthyroidism and ophthalmopathy. TCRdb passed the multiplex PCR reads through MiXCR, listing each CDR3 protein once. The sample consists of 550,000 to 650,000 distinct CDR3 sequences, approximately 15% of them appearing once. Material for sequencing was blood. The source is a woman aged 25 to 39 with Graves' hyperthyroidism that later progressed to Graves' ophthalmopathy. The CDR3 runs from the conserved cysteine through the conserved F or W. Fields, in order: clone size, J gene, V gene, D gene, CDR3 protein, CDR3 DNA. The D gene is left open where the match is weak. Size is stated for part of the rows, as once, few or many counts, or as a class when the clone is expanded.

clone size: NA
J gene: TRBJ1-5
V gene: TRBV29-1
D gene: NA
CDR3 protein: CSVEQGGQPQHF
CDR3 DNA: TGCAGCGTTGAACAGGGAGGGCAGCCCCAGCATTTT

clone size: many
J gene: TRBJ2-7
V gene: TRBV7-8
D gene: TRBD1
CDR3 protein: CASSPRESRDRHYEQYF
CDR3 DNA: TGTGCCAGCAGCCCCCGAGAAAGCCGGGACAGACATTACGAGCAGTACTTC

clone size: many
J gene: TRBJ2-7
V gene: TRBV11-2
D gene: TRBD1
CDR3 protein: CASSLVTGGSGEQYF
CDR3 DNA: TGTGCCAGCAGCTTAGTGACAGGGGGCAGCGGCGAGCAGTACTTC

clone size: many
J gene: TRBJ1-1
V gene: TRBV6-1
D gene: NA
CDR3 protein: CASSKTDLRGTEAFF
CDR3 DNA: TGTGCCAGCAGTAAGACAGACCTAAGGGGCACTGAAGCTTTCTTT

clone size: NA
J gene: TRBJ2-7
V gene: TRBV9
D gene: NA
CDR3 protein: CASSVGPPSYEQYF
CDR3 DNA: TGTGCCAGCAGCGTAGGGCCCCCCTCCTACGAGCAGTACTTC

clone size: many
J gene: TRBJ2-7
V gene: TRBV9
D gene: NA
CDR3 protein: CASSGTGAYEQYF
CDR3 DNA: TGTGCCAGCAGCGGGACCGGGGCCTACGAGCAGTACTTC

clone size: NA
J gene: TRBJ1-1
V gene: TRBV28
D gene: NA
CDR3 protein: CASSTLPLEAFF
CDR3 DNA: TGTGCCAGCAGTACCCTGCCTCTTGAAGCTTTCTTT

clone size: few
J gene: TRBJ2-7
V gene: TRBV7-9
D gene: NA
CDR3 protein: CASSSPERQSYEQYF
CDR3 DNA: TGTGCCAGCAGCTCCCCCGAGCGACAATCCTACGAGCAGTACTTC

clone size: many
J gene: TRBJ1-3
V gene: TRBV6-1
D gene: NA
CDR3 protein: CASIKTTDSGNTIYF
CDR3 DNA: TGTGCCAGCATTAAGACGACAGACTCTGGAAACACCATATATTTT

clone size: many
J gene: TRBJ1-5
V gene: TRBV2
D gene: TRBD1
CDR3 protein: CASSQDRGQDSNQPQHF
CDR3 DNA: TGTGCCAGCAGCCAGGACAGGGGTCAAGATAGCAATCAGCCCCAGCATTTT

clone size: many
J gene: TRBJ2-1
V gene: TRBV7-9
D gene: TRBD2
CDR3 protein: CASSPHSGNYNEQFF
CDR3 DNA: TGTGCCAGCAGTCCTCATAGCGGGAATTACAATGAGCAGTTCTTC

clone size: many
J gene: TRBJ1-1
V gene: TRBV3-1
D gene: TRBD1
CDR3 protein: CASSQQGETEAFF
CDR3 DNA: TGTGCCAGCAGCCAGCAGGGGGAAACTGAAGCTTTCTTT

clone size: few
J gene: TRBJ2-1
V gene: TRBV28
D gene: NA
CDR3 protein: CATRGGDSYNEQFF
CDR3 DNA: TGTGCCACCCGTGGAGGAGATTCCTACAATGAGCAGTTCTTC

clone size: NA
J gene: TRBJ2-1
V gene: TRBV27
D gene: NA
CDR3 protein: CASSFGENEQFF
CDR3 DNA: TGTGCCAGCAGTTTTGGGGAGAATGAGCAGTTCTTC

clone size: NA
J gene: TRBJ2-1
V gene: TRBV6-5
D gene: TRBD2
CDR3 protein: CASSYSTSGNPEQFF
CDR3 DNA: TGTGCCAGCAGTTACTCAACTAGCGGGAACCCTGAGCAGTTCTTC

clone size: few
J gene: TRBJ2-1
V gene: TRBV9
D gene: TRBD1
CDR3 protein: CASSDTGGAYNEQFF
CDR3 DNA: TGTGCCAGCAGCGACACAGGGGGCGCCTACAATGAGCAGTTCTTC

clone size: many
J gene: TRBJ2-1
V gene: TRBV10-3
D gene: TRBD2
CDR3 protein: CAIRGREEGEQFF
CDR3 DNA: TGTGCCATCAGAGGGCGGGAGGAGGGTGAGCAGTTCTTC

clone size: few
J gene: TRBJ1-2
V gene: TRBV19
D gene: NA
CDR3 protein: CASSPLLGENYGYTF
CDR3 DNA: TGTGCCAGTAGTCCCTTGTTAGGGGAAAACTATGGCTACACCTTC

clone size: many
J gene: TRBJ1-1
V gene: TRBV6-1
D gene: NA
CDR3 protein: CASHGLSGVSDTEAFF
CDR3 DNA: TGTGCCAGCCACGGTTTATCAGGGGTCAGTGATACTGAAGCTTTCTTT

clone size: NA
J gene: TRBJ1-5
V gene: TRBV19
D gene: TRBD1
CDR3 protein: CASNLGGGTPGYQPQHF
CDR3 DNA: TGTGCCAGTAACCTAGGGGGCGGAACCCCGGGGTATCAGCCCCAGCATTTT

clone size: NA
J gene: TRBJ2-5
V gene: TRBV7-8
D gene: NA
CDR3 protein: CASSSGQGYQETQYF
CDR3 DNA: TGTGCCAGCAGCTCGGGCCAGGGGTACCAAGAGACCCAGTACTTC

clone size: many
J gene: TRBJ1-5
V gene: TRBV6-1
D gene: NA
CDR3 protein: CASSERAQPQHF
CDR3 DNA: TGTGCCAGCAGTGAAAGGGCGCAGCCCCAGCATTTT

clone size: NA
J gene: TRBJ1-5
V gene: TRBV30
D gene: TRBD1
CDR3 protein: CAWSRQGGGNQPQHF
CDR3 DNA: TGTGCCTGGAGCCGACAGGGAGGGGGCAATCAGCCCCAGCATTTT

clone size: many
J gene: TRBJ2-7
V gene: TRBV20-1
D gene: NA
CDR3 protein: CSGQATYSYEQYF
CDR3 DNA: TGCAGTGGGCAGGCGACTTACTCCTACGAGCAGTACTTC

clone size: NA
J gene: TRBJ2-3
V gene: TRBV10-1
D gene: TRBD2
CDR3 protein: CASSVLAGGPDTQYF
CDR3 DNA: TGCGCCAGCAGTGTACTAGCGGGAGGGCCAGATACGCAGTATTTT

clone size: many
J gene: TRBJ1-2
V gene: TRBV20-1
D gene: NA
CDR3 protein: CSARPPYSYGYTF
CDR3 DNA: TGCAGTGCTAGACCCCCTTACAGCTATGGCTACACCTTC

clone size: NA
J gene: TRBJ1-3
V gene: TRBV20-1
D gene: NA
CDR3 protein: CSVGRPPGNTIYF
CDR3 DNA: TGCAGTGTTGGACGGCCTCCTGGAAACACCATATATTTT

clone size: many
J gene: TRBJ1-6
V gene: TRBV30
D gene: NA
CDR3 protein: CAWSGTYNSPLHF
CDR3 DNA: TGTGCCTGGAGTGGCACCTATAATTCACCCCTCCACTTT

clone size: NA
J gene: TRBJ2-7
V gene: TRBV5-1
D gene: NA
CDR3 protein: CASSGDRIYEQYF
CDR3 DNA: TGCGCCAGCAGCGGGGATCGTATCTACGAGCAGTACTTC

clone size: few
J gene: TRBJ2-7
V gene: TRBV9
D gene: NA
CDR3 protein: CASSHLQGYEQYF
CDR3 DNA: TGTGCCAGCAGTCATCTACAGGGATACGAGCAGTACTTC

clone size: NA
J gene: TRBJ1-2
V gene: TRBV27
D gene: NA
CDR3 protein: CALGGRAGYTF
CDR3 DNA: TGTGCTTTGGGGGGTCGGGCCGGCTACACCTTC

clone size: few
J gene: TRBJ1-2
V gene: TRBV5-4
D gene: TRBD1
CDR3 protein: CASSSRDSVSGYTF
CDR3 DNA: TGTGCCAGCAGCTCCAGGGACAGTGTGTCGGGCTACACCTTC

clone size: NA
J gene: TRBJ2-2
V gene: TRBV5-1
D gene: NA
CDR3 protein: CASRGAEVPGELFF
CDR3 DNA: TGCGCCAGCCGGGGAGCGGAGGTACCCGGGGAGCTGTTTTTT

clone size: many
J gene: TRBJ2-5
V gene: TRBV30
D gene: NA
CDR3 protein: CAWSGRYSGTRAQETQYF
CDR3 DNA: TGTGCCTGGAGTGGCCGTTATTCGGGGACGAGAGCTCAAGAGACCCAGTACTTC

clone size: NA
J gene: TRBJ1-2
V gene: TRBV20-1
D gene: NA
CDR3 protein: CSAPPGDENYGYTF
CDR3 DNA: TGCAGTGCTCCCCCAGGGGACGAAAACTATGGCTACACCTTC

clone size: few
J gene: TRBJ2-5
V gene: TRBV5-1
D gene: NA
CDR3 protein: CASSWFDSGMETQYF
CDR3 DNA: TGCGCCAGCAGCTGGTTCGACAGTGGGATGGAGACCCAGTACTTC

clone size: many
J gene: TRBJ2-5
V gene: TRBV12-3/TRBV12-4
D gene: NA
CDR3 protein: CASSRLGTQYF
CDR3 DNA: TGTGCCAGCAGCCGGCTCGGGACCCAGTACTTC

clone size: many
J gene: TRBJ2-4
V gene: TRBV11-2
D gene: TRBD1
CDR3 protein: CASSPGTAINIQYF
CDR3 DNA: TGTGCCAGCAGCCCCGGGACAGCAATAAACATTCAGTACTTC

clone size: many
J gene: TRBJ1-3
V gene: TRBV6-1
D gene: TRBD1
CDR3 protein: CASSDQGAGNTIYF
CDR3 DNA: TGTGCCAGCAGTGATCAGGGGGCTGGAAACACCATATATTTT

clone size: NA
J gene: TRBJ2-1
V gene: TRBV19
D gene: TRBD2
CDR3 protein: CASSLEGVSGRTGVFYEQFF
CDR3 DNA: TGTGCCAGTAGTTTGGAAGGGGTTAGCGGGAGGACGGGGGTCTTCTATGAGCAGTTCTTC

clone size: NA
J gene: TRBJ2-1
V gene: TRBV4-1
D gene: TRBD2
CDR3 protein: CASSHLPSGGYNEQFF
CDR3 DNA: TGCGCCAGCAGCCACCTTCCTAGCGGTGGCTACAATGAGCAGTTCTTC

clone size: many
J gene: TRBJ1-2
V gene: TRBV28
D gene: NA
CDR3 protein: CASKQVTYGYTF
CDR3 DNA: TGTGCCAGCAAGCAGGTTACCTATGGCTACACCTTC

clone size: few
J gene: TRBJ2-3
V gene: TRBV14
D gene: TRBD2
CDR3 protein: CASAVAGGDTQYF
CDR3 DNA: TGTGCCAGCGCGGTGGCGGGAGGAGATACGCAGTATTTT

clone size: many
J gene: TRBJ2-7
V gene: TRBV30
D gene: TRBD2
CDR3 protein: CAWASGGDPHREQYF
CDR3 DNA: TGTGCCTGGGCCAGTGGGGGGGACCCTCATCGGGAGCAGTACTTC

clone size: many
J gene: TRBJ2-7
V gene: TRBV28
D gene: NA
CDR3 protein: CASSGQFYEQYF
CDR3 DNA: TGTGCCAGCAGTGGACAGTTCTACGAGCAGTACTTC

clone size: NA
J gene: TRBJ2-7
V gene: TRBV6-2/TRBV6-3
D gene: NA
CDR3 protein: CASSPTGDSGYEQYF
CDR3 DNA: TGTGCCAGCAGTCCGACGGGGGATTCGGGGTACGAGCAGTACTTC

clone size: NA
J gene: TRBJ1-1
V gene: TRBV4-1
D gene: NA
CDR3 protein: CALRKWISGNNTEAFF
CDR3 DNA: TGCGCCCTAAGAAAGTGGATCTCGGGGAATAACACTGAAGCTTTCTTT